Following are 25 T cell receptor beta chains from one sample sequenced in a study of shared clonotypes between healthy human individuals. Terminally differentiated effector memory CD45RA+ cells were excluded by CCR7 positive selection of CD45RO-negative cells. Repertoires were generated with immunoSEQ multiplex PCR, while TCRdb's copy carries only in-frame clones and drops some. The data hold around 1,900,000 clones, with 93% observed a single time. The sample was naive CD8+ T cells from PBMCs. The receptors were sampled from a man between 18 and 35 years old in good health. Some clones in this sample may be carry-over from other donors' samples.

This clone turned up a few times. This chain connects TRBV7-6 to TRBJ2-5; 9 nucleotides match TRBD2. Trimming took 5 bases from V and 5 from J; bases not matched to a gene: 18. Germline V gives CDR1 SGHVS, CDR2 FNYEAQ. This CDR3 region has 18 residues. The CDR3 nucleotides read TGTGCCAGCAGCCGCTCGGGTAACGCGGGAGGGCCAGGGGAGACCCAGTACTTC. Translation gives CASSRSGNAGGPGETQYF.

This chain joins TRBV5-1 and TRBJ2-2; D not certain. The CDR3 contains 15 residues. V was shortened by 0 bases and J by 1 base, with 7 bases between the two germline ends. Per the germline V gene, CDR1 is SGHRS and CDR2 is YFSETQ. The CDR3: CASSLAWGNTGELFF. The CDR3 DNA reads TGCGCCAGCAGCTTGGCCTGGGGGAACACCGGGGAGCTGTTTTTT. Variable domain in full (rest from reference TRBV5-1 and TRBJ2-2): KAGVTQTPRYLIKTRGQQVTLSCSPISGHRSVSWYQQTPGQGLQFLFEYFSETQRNKGNFPGRFSGRQFSNSRSEMNVSTLELGDSALYLCASSLAWGNTGELFFGEGSRLTVL.

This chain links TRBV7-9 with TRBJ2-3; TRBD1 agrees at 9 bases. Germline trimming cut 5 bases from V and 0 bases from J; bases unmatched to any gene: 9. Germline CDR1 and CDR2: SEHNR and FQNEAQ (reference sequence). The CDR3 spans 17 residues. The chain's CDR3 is CASSPGDREYSTDTQYF. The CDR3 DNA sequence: TGTGCCAGCAGCCCGGGGGACAGGGAATACAGCACAGATACGCAGTATTTT.

The CDR3 region is CASSLDPRGQQPQHF. CDR3 nucleotide sequence: TGTGCCAGCAGTTTGGATCCCCGGGGCCAACAGCCCCAGCATTTT. The chain is built from TRBV27 and TRBJ1-5, with D tentatively TRBD1 (5 bases). V lost 3 bases and J lost 7, with 16 bases in between. The CDR3 runs 15 residues. Germline CDR1 MNHEY, CDR2 SMNVEV (reference sequence).

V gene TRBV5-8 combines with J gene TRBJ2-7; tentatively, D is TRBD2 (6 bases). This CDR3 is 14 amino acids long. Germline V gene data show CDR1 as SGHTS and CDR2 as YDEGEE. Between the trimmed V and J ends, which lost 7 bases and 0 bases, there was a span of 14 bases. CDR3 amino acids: CASGGDGSSYEQYF. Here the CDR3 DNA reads TGTGCCAGCGGCGGGGACGGAAGCTCCTACGAGCAGTACTTC. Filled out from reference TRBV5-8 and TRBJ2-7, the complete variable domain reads EAGVTQSPTHLIKTRGQQATLRCSPISGHTSVYWYQQALGLGLQFLLWYDEGEERNRGNFPPRFSGRQFPNYSSELNVNALELEDSALYLCASGGDGSSYEQYFGPGTRLTVT.

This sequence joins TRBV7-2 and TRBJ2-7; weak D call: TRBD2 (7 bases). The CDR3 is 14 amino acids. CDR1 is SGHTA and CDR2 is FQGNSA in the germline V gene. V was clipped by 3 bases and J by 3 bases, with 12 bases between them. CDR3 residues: CASSFRGAIYEQYF. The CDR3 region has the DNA TGTGCCAGCAGCTTCCGGGGGGCGATCTACGAGCAGTACTTC.

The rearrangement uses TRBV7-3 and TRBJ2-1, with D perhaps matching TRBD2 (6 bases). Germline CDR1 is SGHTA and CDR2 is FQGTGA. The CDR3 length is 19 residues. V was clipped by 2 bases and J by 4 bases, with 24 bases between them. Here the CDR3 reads CASSLDSGPLGTGYNEQFF. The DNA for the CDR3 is TGTGCCAGCAGCTTAGACTCGGGGCCACTCGGGACTGGGTACAATGAGCAGTTCTTC. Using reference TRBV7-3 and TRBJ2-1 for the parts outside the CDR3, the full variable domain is GAGVSQTPSNKVTEKGKYVELRCDPISGHTALYWYRQSLGQGPEFLIYFQGTGAADDSGLPNDRFFAVRPEGSVSTLKIQRTERGDSAVYLCASSLDSGPLGTGYNEQFFGPGTRLTVL.

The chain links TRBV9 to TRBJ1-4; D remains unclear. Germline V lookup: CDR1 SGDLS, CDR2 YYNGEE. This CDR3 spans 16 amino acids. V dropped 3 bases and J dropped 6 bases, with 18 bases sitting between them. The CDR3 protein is CASSGPWEVGDEKLFF. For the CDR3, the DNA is TGTGCCAGCAGCGGCCCATGGGAGGTTGGGGATGAAAAACTGTTTTTT.

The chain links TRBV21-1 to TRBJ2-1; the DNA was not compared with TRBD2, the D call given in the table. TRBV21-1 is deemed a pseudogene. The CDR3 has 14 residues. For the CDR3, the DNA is TGTGCCAGCAGAAGTGGCGGGAGTGGCGATGAGCAGTTCTTC. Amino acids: CASRSGGSGDEQFF.

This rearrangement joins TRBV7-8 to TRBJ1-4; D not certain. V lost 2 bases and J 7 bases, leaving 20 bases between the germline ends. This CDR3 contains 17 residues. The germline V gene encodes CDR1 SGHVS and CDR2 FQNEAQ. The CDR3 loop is CASSLNSLGHNLEKLFF. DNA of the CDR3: TGTGCCAGCAGCTTAAATAGTCTCGGTCACAACCTTGAAAAACTGTTTTTT.

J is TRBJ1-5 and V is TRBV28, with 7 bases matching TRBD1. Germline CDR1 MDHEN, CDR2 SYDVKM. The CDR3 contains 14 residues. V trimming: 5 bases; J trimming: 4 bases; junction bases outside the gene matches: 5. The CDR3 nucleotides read TGTGCCAGCAGTAACAGGGGAGGGAATCAGCCCCAGCATTTT. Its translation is CASSNRGGNQPQHF. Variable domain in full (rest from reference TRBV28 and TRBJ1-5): DVKVTQSSRYLVKRTGEKVFLECVQDMDHENMFWYRQDPGLGLRLIYFSYDVKMKEKGDIPEGYSVSREKKERFSLILESASTNQTSMYLCASSNRGGNQPQHFGDGTRLSIL.

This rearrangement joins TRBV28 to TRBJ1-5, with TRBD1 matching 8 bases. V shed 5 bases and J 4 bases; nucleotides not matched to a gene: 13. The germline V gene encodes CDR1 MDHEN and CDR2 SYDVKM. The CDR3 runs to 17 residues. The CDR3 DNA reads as TGTGCCAGCAGTGGACCCTACGGGACAGGCGTTAATCAGCCCCAGCATTTT. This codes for CASSGPYGTGVNQPQHF.

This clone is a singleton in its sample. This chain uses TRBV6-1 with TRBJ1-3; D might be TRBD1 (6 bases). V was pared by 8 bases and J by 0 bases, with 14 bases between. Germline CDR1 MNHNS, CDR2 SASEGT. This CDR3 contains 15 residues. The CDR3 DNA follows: TGTGCCAGCGGGGGCAGGGGACTCTCTGGAAACACCATATATTTT. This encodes CASGGRGLSGNTIYF.

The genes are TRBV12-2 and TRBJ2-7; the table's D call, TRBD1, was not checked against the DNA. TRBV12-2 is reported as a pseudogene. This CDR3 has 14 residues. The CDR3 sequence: CASRLGGRDYEQYF. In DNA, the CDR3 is TGTGCAAGTCGCTTAGGGGGCAGGGACTACGAGCAGTACTTC.

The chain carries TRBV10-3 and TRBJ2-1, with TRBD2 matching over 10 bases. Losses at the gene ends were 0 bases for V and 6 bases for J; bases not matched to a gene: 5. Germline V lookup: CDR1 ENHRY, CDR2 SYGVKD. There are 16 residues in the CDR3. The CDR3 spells CAISESRTSGFNEQFF. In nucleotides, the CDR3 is TGTGCCATCAGTGAGTCTCGGACTAGCGGCTTCAATGAGCAGTTCTTC.

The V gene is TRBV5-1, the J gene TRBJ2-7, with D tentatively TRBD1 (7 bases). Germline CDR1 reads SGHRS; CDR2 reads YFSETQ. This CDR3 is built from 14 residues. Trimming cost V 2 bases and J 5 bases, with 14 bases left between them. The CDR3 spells CASSLGQEGDEQYF. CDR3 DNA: TGCGCCAGCAGCTTAGGACAGGAGGGGGACGAGCAGTACTTC.

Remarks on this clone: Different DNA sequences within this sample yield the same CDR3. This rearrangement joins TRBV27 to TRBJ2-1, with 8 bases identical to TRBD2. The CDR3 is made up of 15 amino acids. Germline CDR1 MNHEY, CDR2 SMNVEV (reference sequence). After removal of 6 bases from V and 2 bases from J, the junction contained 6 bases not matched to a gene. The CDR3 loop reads CASSLIAGTYNEQFF. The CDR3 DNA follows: TGTGCCAGCAGCCTTATAGCGGGAACCTACAATGAGCAGTTCTTC.

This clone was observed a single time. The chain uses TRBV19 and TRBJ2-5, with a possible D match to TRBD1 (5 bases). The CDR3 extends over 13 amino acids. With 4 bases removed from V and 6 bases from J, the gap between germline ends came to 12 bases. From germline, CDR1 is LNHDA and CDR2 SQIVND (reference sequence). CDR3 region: CASSTRTRQTQYF. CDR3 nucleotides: TGTGCCAGTAGTACCCGGACACGCCAGACCCAGTACTTC.

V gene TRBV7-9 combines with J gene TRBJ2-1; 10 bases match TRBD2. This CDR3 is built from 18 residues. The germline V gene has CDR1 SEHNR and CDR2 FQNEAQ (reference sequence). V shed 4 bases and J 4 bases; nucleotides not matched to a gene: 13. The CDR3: CASSSPLPSGRAYNEQFF. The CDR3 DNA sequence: TGTGCCAGCAGCTCACCACTTCCAAGCGGGAGGGCGTACAATGAGCAGTTCTTC.

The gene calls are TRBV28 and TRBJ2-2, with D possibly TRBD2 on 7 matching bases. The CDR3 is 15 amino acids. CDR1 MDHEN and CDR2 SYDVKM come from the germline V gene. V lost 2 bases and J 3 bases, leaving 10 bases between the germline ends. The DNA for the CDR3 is TGTGCCAGCAGTTTAGCGGGGGCGGACACCGGGGAGCTGTTTTTT. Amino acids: CASSLAGADTGELFF.

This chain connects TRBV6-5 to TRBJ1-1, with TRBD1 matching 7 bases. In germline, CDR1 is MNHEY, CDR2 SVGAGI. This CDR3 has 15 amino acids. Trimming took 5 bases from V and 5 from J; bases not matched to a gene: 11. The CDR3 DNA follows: TGTGCCAGCAGTCCGACCGACAGGGTACGAACTGAAGCTTTCTTT. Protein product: CASSPTDRVRTEAFF.

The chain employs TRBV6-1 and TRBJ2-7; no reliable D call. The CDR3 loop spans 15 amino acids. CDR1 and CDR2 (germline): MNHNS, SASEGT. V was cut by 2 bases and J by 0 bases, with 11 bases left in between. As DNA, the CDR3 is TGTGCCAGCAGTGAAACTTTGTCGAGCTCCTACGAGCAGTACTTC. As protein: CASSETLSSSYEQYF.

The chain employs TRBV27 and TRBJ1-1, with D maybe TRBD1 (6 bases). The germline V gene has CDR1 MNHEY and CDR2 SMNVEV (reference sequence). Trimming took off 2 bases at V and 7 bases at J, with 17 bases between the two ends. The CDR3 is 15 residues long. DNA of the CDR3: TGTGCCAGCAGTTTAAGTAGCTCGGGGGCCAATGAAGCTTTCTTT. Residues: CASSLSSSGANEAFF.

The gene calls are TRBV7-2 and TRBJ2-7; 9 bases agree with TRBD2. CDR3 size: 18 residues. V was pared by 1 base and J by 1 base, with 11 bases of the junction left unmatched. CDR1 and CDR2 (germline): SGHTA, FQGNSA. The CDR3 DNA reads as TGTGCCAGCAGCTTAGTAGCGGGAGACCGCCCCATTTCCTACGAGCAGTACTTC. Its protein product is CASSLVAGDRPISYEQYF.

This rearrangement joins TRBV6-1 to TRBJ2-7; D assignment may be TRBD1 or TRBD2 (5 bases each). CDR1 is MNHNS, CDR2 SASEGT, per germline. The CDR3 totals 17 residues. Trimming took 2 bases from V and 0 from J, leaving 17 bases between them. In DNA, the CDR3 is TGTGCCAGCAGTGAATCTAGGGCTTTGGGGGACTCCTACGAGCAGTACTTC. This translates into CASSESRALGDSYEQYF.